This T cell receptor beta chain is from a study of tissue T cells after allogeneic stem cell transplantation. Study overall: Several unmodified and three CD34-selected T-cell-depleted grafts went to graft-versus-host disease patients. Study-level results: Tissue-detected TCR repertoire was only partly captured by blood and spleen T cells. Shared clones across patients were few; motif clustering revealed tissue-specific shared signatures. Some tissue clones might be persisting host cells; their alloreactivity or antigen specificity was not determined.

Notes on this clone: Antigen specificity is unknown.

The CDR3 covers 16 residues. V lost 0 bases and J lost 1, with 13 bases in between. The V gene's germline CDR1 is SGHRS and CDR2 YFSETQ. Repertoires were generated with immunoSEQ multiplex PCR, while TCRdb's copy carries only in-frame clones and drops some. Of a few thousand clones listed, 70% to 85% are singletons. Enrolled prospectively were adult allogeneic hematopoietic cell transplant recipients whose graft-versus-host disease was steroid-refractory. The sequence was obtained from a male patient older than 55 with steroid-refractory graft-versus-host disease after an allogeneic stem cell transplant. The T cells may come from the graft donor. This sequence joins TRBV5-1 and TRBJ1-1; D may be TRBD1 (5 bases). Sample: small intestine tissue, taken at autopsy. The CDR3: CASSLGRGGWNTEAFF. The CDR3 DNA follows: TGCGCCAGCAGCTTGGGAAGGGGTGGTTGGAACACTGAAGCTTTCTTT.